These 22 T cell receptor beta chains share one sample of origin, sequenced in a study of CD8 T cells in Susac syndrome. RNA, at roughly 0.45 to 1 ug, was reverse transcribed with random hexamers. TCRdb re-called the immunoSEQ multiplex PCR reads through MiXCR, storing one row per CDR3 protein. The sample has about 84,000 distinct CDR3 sequences; roughly 96% are singletons. The sequenced material came from CD8+ T cells from PBMCs. These receptors originate from a human donor with Susac syndrome.

The chain carries TRBV4-1 and TRBJ2-4; no firm D call. CDR3 length: 14 residues. Germline CDR1 reads MGHRA; CDR2 reads YSYEKL. V gave up 4 bases and J gave up 8 bases, with 15 bases separating them. Here the CDR3 reads CASSPAELSHIQYF. The CDR3 DNA follows: TGCGCCAGCAGCCCGGCTGAACTAAGCCACATTCAGTACTTC.

This chain connects TRBV2 to TRBJ1-1, with TRBD1 matching 9 bases. The length of the CDR3 is 15 residues. Germline CDR1 and CDR2: SNHLY and FYNNEI. The V gene end was trimmed by 5 bases and the J gene end by 0 bases; junction bases not matched to a gene: 4. CDR3 sequence (DNA): TGTGCCAGCAGTTTGACAGGGGGACTGAACACTGAAGCTTTCTTT. Translated: CASSLTGGLNTEAFF.

The CDR3 region has the DNA TGTGCCAGCAGCCAGGGGGCCTACGAGCAGTACGTC. Protein sequence: CASSQGAYEQYV. The genes are TRBV11-1 and TRBJ2-7, with 7 bases lining up with TRBD1. The germline V gene has CDR1 SGHAT and CDR2 FQDESV (reference sequence). The CDR3 covers 12 residues. V dropped 5 bases and J dropped 2; count of bases not matched to a gene: 0.

V gene TRBV11-2 combines with J gene TRBJ2-2, with 7 bases matching TRBD1. This CDR3 region has 14 residues. V was clipped by 2 bases and J by 7 bases; unmatched bases: 4. CDR1 is SGHAT, CDR2 FQNNGV, per germline. CDR3 nucleotides: TGTGCCAGCAGCTTAAGGGGGCATAACGGGGAGCTGTTTTTT. Translating it yields CASSLRGHNGELFF.

This clonotype occurred once. The rearrangement joins TRBV7-9 to TRBJ2-1; D uncertain. Deletions cut 10 bases from V and 5 bases from J, with 9 bases between. Germline V gene sequence: CDR1 SEHNR, CDR2 FQNEAQ (reference sequence). The CDR3 runs 11 residues. CDR3 nucleotides: TGTGCCATAGACGCCCACAATGAGCAGTTCTTC. Its protein is CAIDAHNEQFF. The full variable domain, completed using reference TRBV7-9 and TRBJ2-1, is DTGVSQNPRHKITKRGQNVTFRCDPISEHNRLYWYRQTLGQGPEFLTYFQNEAQLEKSRLLSDRFSAERPKGSFSTLEIQRTEQGDSAMYLCAIDAHNEQFFGPGTRLTVL.

The rearrangement uses TRBV20-1 and TRBJ2-7; D is unclear. V was trimmed by 0 bases and J by 0 bases, leaving 12 bases between them. This CDR3 is built from 15 residues. Germline assignment: CDR1 DFQATT and CDR2 SNEGSKA (reference sequence). CDR3: CSARETEKNSYEQYF. The CDR3 DNA reads as TGCAGTGCTAGAGAGACGGAAAAAAACTCCTACGAGCAGTACTTC.

The chain has TRBV7-8 and TRBJ1-4, with TRBD1 matching over 8 bases. With 5 bases clipped from V and 7 bases from J, the junction kept 9 bases outside the gene matches. Germline values: CDR1 SGHVS, CDR2 FQNEAQ. The CDR3 is 15 residues long. Here the CDR3 reads CASSLRAGGVEKLFF. The CDR3 nucleotides are TGTGCCAGCAGCCTCCGGGCAGGGGGCGTTGAAAAACTGTTTTTT.

This clonotype was found once. This chain links TRBV7-9 with TRBJ2-7; D is ambiguous. The germline V gene has CDR1 SEHNR and CDR2 FQNEAQ (reference sequence). Between the trimmed V and J ends, which lost 5 bases and 2 bases, there was a span of 10 bases. This CDR3 spans 13 amino acids. CDR3 amino acids: CASSEEQTYEQYF. The CDR3 DNA sequence: TGTGCCAGCAGCGAGGAGCAGACCTACGAGCAGTACTTC.

The V gene is TRBV15, the J gene TRBJ2-1; a weak D match, TRBD1 (6 bases). Trimming cost V 4 bases and J 4 bases, with 8 bases left between them. The length of the CDR3 is 13 residues. Germline assignment: CDR1 LNHNV and CDR2 YYDKDF (reference sequence). DNA for the CDR3: TGTGCCACCAGCAATGACAGGTACAATGAGCAGTTCTTC. It specifies CATSNDRYNEQFF.

The rearrangement joins TRBV13 to TRBJ2-7; either TRBD1 or TRBD2 may fit D (5 bases each). Deletions cut 3 bases from V and 7 bases from J, with 7 bases between. The CDR3 is 11 residues long. Germline-derived CDR1 and CDR2 are PRHDT and FYEKMQ (reference sequence). Here the CDR3 reads CASSLGREQYV. In DNA form, the CDR3 reads TGTGCCAGCAGCTTGGGACGGGAGCAGTACGTC.

The chain is built from TRBV4-3 and TRBJ2-4; no firm D call. Germline CDR1 LGHNA, CDR2 YSLEER. The V gene lost 0 bases and the J gene lost 1 base, with 4 bases spanning the gap. CDR3 length: 14 amino acids. CDR3 region: CASSQEWAKNIQYF. Here the CDR3 DNA reads TGCGCCAGCAGCCAAGAGTGGGCCAAAAACATTCAGTACTTC.

This chain joins TRBV29-1 and TRBJ2-1, with TRBD2 matching 10 bases. V trimming: 7 bases; J trimming: 3 bases; junction bases outside the gene matches: 15. The CDR3 length is 17 residues. CDR1 SQVTM and CDR2 ANQGSEA come from the germline V gene. The CDR3 nucleotides are TGCAGCGCCGGACTAGCGGCCATTCAAAACCTCTACAATGAGCAGTTCTTC. As protein: CSAGLAAIQNLYNEQFF.

V is TRBV7-8 and J is TRBJ2-7; TRBD1 matches at 7 bases. Germline V gene sequence: CDR1 SGHVS, CDR2 FQNEAQ. There are 14 residues in the CDR3. V trimming: 5 bases; J trimming: 2 bases; junction bases outside the gene matches: 6. The CDR3 region has the DNA TGTGCCAGCAGCCAACAAACAGGGGCCTACGAGCAGTACTTC. Protein sequence: CASSQQTGAYEQYF.

For the CDR3, the DNA is TGTGCCAGCAGTCCCCAGGGGGGGGGCTACACCTTC. It translates to CASSPQGGGYTF. The chain employs TRBV25-1 and TRBJ1-2, with TRBD1 identical over 7 bases. Unmatched junction bases numbered 5, after V lost 5 bases and J lost 8 bases. CDR3 length: 12 residues. Germline V gene lookup returns CDR1 MGHDK and CDR2 SYGVNS.

CDR3 residues: CASSKRETSTDTQYF. The CDR3 nucleotides read TGTGCCAGCAGCAAGCGAGAGACCAGCACAGATACGCAGTATTTT. The chain employs TRBV28 and TRBJ2-3, with unresolved D. This CDR3 is built from 15 residues. Deletions cut 6 bases from V and 0 bases from J, with 13 bases between. CDR1 is MDHEN and CDR2 is SYDVKM in the germline V gene.

The chain carries TRBV20-1 and TRBJ2-7; D might be TRBD2 (6 bases). The CDR3 is made up of 15 amino acids. Trimming shortened V by 5 bases and J by 6 bases, and 23 bases separated the two germline ends. Germline-derived CDR1 and CDR2 are DFQATT and SNEGSKA (reference sequence). This chain's CDR3 is CSALRLGKGLVEQYF. For the CDR3, the DNA is TGCAGTGCTCTACGACTAGGGAAAGGGCTAGTCGAGCAGTACTTC.

The chain's CDR3 is CASSEVYQTEAFF. The CDR3 coding sequence is TGTGCCAGCAGCGAGGTGTACCAAACTGAAGCTTTCTTT. The genes are TRBV14 and TRBJ1-1; D is ambiguous. Germline V gene lookup returns CDR1 SGHDN and CDR2 FVKESK. V was pared by 5 bases and J by 5 bases, with 12 bases between. The length of the CDR3 is 13 residues.

The chain combines TRBV7-9 with TRBJ1-4; no definite D call. V was shortened by 6 bases and J by 0 bases, with 8 bases between the two germline ends. In germline, CDR1 is SEHNR, CDR2 FQNEAQ (reference sequence). This CDR3 has 14 residues. Written as DNA, the CDR3 is TGTGCCAGCAGGCCACTTGCAACTAATGAAAAACTGTTTTTT. It codes for CASRPLATNEKLFF. Combining the CDR3 with reference TRBV7-9 and TRBJ1-4 gives the whole variable domain DTGVSQNPRHKITKRGQNVTFRCDPISEHNRLYWYRQTLGQGPEFLTYFQNEAQLEKSRLLSDRFSAERPKGSFSTLEIQRTEQGDSAMYLCASRPLATNEKLFFGSGTQLSVL.

The chain recombines TRBV7-9 with TRBJ2-7; D gene ambiguous. V lost 6 bases and J lost 5, with 14 bases in between. The CDR3 consists of 13 residues. The germline V gene encodes CDR1 SEHNR and CDR2 FQNEAQ (reference sequence). CDR3 in DNA: TGTGCCAGCAGTGGATGGACGGATAACGAGCAGTACGTC. The encoded protein is CASSGWTDNEQYV.

The chain links TRBV12-3 or TRBV12-4 to TRBJ1-2; TRBD1 matches at 7 bases. The CDR3 extends over 13 amino acids. Trimming at V came to 2 bases and at J to 6 bases, leaving 3 bases not matched to a gene. The CDR3, as DNA: TGTGCCAGCAGTTTATGGGACAGTGATGGCTACACCTTC. It codes for CASSLWDSDGYTF.

The chain uses TRBV27 and TRBJ2-7; D not resolved. The V gene's germline CDR1 is MNHEY and CDR2 SMNVEV (reference sequence). With 5 bases removed from V and 2 bases from J, the gap between germline ends came to 10 bases. The CDR3 consists of 13 residues. CDR3 loop: CASSVGPTYEQYF. The CDR3 DNA sequence: TGTGCCAGCAGTGTAGGACCGACCTACGAGCAGTACTTC.

This chain uses TRBV20-1 with TRBJ2-4; D not certain. Deletions cut 5 bases from V and 1 base from J, with 12 bases between. The V gene's germline CDR1 is DFQATT and CDR2 SNEGSKA (reference sequence). The CDR3 spans 14 residues. CDR3 loop: CSAVRWRAKNIQYF. The CDR3 nucleotides are TGCAGTGCTGTCCGGTGGCGGGCCAAAAACATTCAGTACTTC.